This TCR beta chain was recovered during a study of blood T cell repertoires in COVID-19. Study-level information: The samples span acute and convalescent COVID-19 from the United States, Italy and Spain. PBMCs, B-cell-depleted T cells, or T cells were the source of the cDNA or gDNA that made up the material.

The CDR3 consists of 13 residues. Trimming took 4 bases from V and 5 from J, leaving 11 bases between them. Germline V gene lookup returns CDR1 SNHLY and CDR2 FYNNEI. Sequencing was performed with immunoSEQ multiplex PCR; in TCRdb, only in-frame clones are kept and a portion is missing. The repertoire holds 300,000 to 450,000 clones, with around 89% as singletons. Participants came from some 26 US areas, aged about 18 to 89 years. Cohort 3 recovery required two negative PCRs, clearance, or symptom resolution. This sequence originates from a young woman who had recovered from COVID-19. Sequences were obtained from PBMCs or T cells enriched from blood (not recorded which). V is TRBV2 and J is TRBJ1-1; D gene uncertain. This CDR3 is CASSAQRRTEAFF. The CDR3 region has the DNA TGTGCCAGCAGTGCTCAACGGAGGACTGAAGCTTTCTTT.